The sequence of this T cell receptor (beta chain) was determined in a study of early T cells in non-severe SARS-CoV-2 infection. Germline CDR1 ENHRY, CDR2 SYGVKD. Trimming took off 7 bases at V and 4 bases at J, with 14 bases between the two ends. This CDR3 is 14 amino acids long. This clonotype was picked up a small number of times. Each single cDNA molecule received a unique molecular identifier. TCRdb reprocessed the 5' RACE reads with MiXCR, giving one entry per CDR3 protein. The repertoire holds under 95,000 distinct CDR3 sequences, with 14% to 15% as singletons. This receptor was obtained from an adult who was a healthcare worker with PCR-confirmed SARS-CoV-2 infection or an uninfected control (not recorded which). The chain has TRBV10-3 and TRBJ1-5; D not resolved. The sequencing sample was made of whole blood. CDR3 in amino acids: CAINTDGKNQPQHF. CDR3 sequence (DNA): TGTGCCATCAACACGGACGGGAAAAATCAGCCCCAGCATTTT.